The source of this TCR beta chain is a study of T cell repertoires in cytomegalovirus infection. Study-wide results and caveats: HLA-C-restricted CMV-specific TCR beta clonotypes prevailed in the ex vivo response.

Deletions cut 1 base from V and 0 bases from J, with 14 bases between. The CDR3 is 17 amino acids. Germline CDR1 is SGHAT and CDR2 is FQNNGV. As regards this clonotype: As yet, its antigen is unknown.

MiXCR, applied by TCRdb to the reads, yields one record per CDR3 protein. This table holds around 270,000 distinct CDR3 sequences, over 8% found once. The origin of this receptor is a human donor in good health (CMV status not recorded). Some clones in this sample may be carry-over from other donors' samples. The chain recombines TRBV11-2 with TRBJ2-3, with D unclear. Source material: PBMCs. CDR3 amino acids: CASSLGSRPRSTDTQYF. The CDR3 bases are TGTGCCAGCAGCTTAGGATCTCGCCCTAGAAGCACAGATACGCAGTATTTT.